This T cell receptor (beta chain) appears in the sequencing data of a study of post-analysis software for immune sequencing data. Overall study: In terms of disease course, relapsing-remitting, secondary progressive and progressive-relapsing multiple sclerosis were included. Study-wide results and caveats: F-measure co-clustering was strong for batch-matched samples. Patients with multiple sclerosis recorded significantly lower normalized Chao1 diversity than controls, the study found. TRBV5-6, TRBV5-1 and TRBV20-1 were among several TRBV segments more frequent in patients than controls.

The authors incorporated unique molecular identifiers into the TCR beta cDNA libraries. Between about 0.95 and 11 million T cells gave rise to around 500,000 cDNA molecules. TCRdb reanalysed the PCR reads using MiXCR and keeps one entry per CDR3 protein. The sample shows 400,000 to 500,000 distinct CDR3 sequences, approximately 38% of them seen only once. There are 19 residues in the CDR3. Per germline, CDR1 LNHNV and CDR2 YYDKDF (reference sequence). V was trimmed by 0 bases and J by 2 bases, leaving 23 bases between them. This clonotype was counted only a few times. Antigen specificity is unknown. The chain is built from TRBV15 and TRBJ2-7, with D possibly matching TRBD1 (5 bases). The sequenced material came from blood. The clonotype originates from a girl aged 2-10 years with multiple sclerosis. Here the CDR3 reads CATSRDHDSVIPTTYEQYF. In DNA, the CDR3 is TGTGCCACCAGCAGAGATCACGACAGCGTTATACCTACTACCTACGAGCAGTACTTC.